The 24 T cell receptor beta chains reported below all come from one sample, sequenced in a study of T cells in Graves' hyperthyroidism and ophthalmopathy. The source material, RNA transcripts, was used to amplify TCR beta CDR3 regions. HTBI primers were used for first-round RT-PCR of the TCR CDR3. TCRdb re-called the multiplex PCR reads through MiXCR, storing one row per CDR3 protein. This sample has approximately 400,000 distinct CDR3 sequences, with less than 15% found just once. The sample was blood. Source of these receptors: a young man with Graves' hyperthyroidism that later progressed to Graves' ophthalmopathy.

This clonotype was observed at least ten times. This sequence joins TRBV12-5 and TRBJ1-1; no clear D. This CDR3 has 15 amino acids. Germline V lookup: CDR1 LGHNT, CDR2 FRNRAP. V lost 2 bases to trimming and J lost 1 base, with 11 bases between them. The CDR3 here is CASGLPPLANTEAFF. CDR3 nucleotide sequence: TGTGCTAGTGGTTTGCCCCCCTTGGCGAACACTGAAGCTTTCTTT.

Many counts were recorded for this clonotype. This CDR3 reads CATSETGTTKETQYF. The CDR3 DNA reads as TGTGCCACCAGTGAAACCGGGACAACCAAAGAGACCCAGTACTTC. J is TRBJ2-5 and V is TRBV24-1; weak D call: TRBD1 (6 bases). Trimming removed 4 bases from V and 3 bases from J, with 14 bases in between. Germline CDR1 KGHDR, CDR2 SFDVKD. CDR3 length equals 15 residues.

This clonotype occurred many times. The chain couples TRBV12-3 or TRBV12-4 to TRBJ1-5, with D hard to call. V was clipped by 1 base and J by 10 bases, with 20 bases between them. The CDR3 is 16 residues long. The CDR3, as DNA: TGTGCCAGCAGTTTAGGTCCACGGCAATCTAGATACCCCCAGCATTTT. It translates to CASSLGPRQSRYPQHF.

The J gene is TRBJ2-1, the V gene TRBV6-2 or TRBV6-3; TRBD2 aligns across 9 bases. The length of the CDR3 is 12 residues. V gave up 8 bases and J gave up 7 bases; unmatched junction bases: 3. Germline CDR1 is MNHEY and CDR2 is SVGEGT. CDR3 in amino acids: CASFSGGNEQFF. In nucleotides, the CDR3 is TGTGCCAGCTTTAGCGGGGGAAATGAGCAGTTCTTC.

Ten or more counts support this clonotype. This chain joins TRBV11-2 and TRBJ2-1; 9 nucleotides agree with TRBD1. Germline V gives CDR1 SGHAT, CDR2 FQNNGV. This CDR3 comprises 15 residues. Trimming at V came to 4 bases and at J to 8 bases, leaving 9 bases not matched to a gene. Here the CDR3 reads CASSSGTGWGDEQFF. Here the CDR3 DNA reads TGTGCCAGCAGCTCCGGGACAGGGTGGGGAGATGAGCAGTTCTTC.

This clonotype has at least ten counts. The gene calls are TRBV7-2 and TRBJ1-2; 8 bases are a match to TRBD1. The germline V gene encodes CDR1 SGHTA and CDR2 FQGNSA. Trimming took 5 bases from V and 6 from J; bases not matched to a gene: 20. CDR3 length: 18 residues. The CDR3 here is CASSEGGGDRGLSDGYTF. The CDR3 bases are TGTGCCAGCAGCGAGGGAGGGGGCGACAGGGGCCTCTCAGATGGCTACACCTTC.

Here the CDR3 reads CASSYSAGGPPGELFF. DNA for the CDR3: TGTGCCAGCAGTTACTCCGCGGGGGGGCCCCCCGGGGAGCTGTTTTTT. This chain joins TRBV6-6 and TRBJ2-2; 9 nucleotides agree with TRBD2. This CDR3 region has 16 residues. V was clipped by 0 bases and J by 6 bases; unmatched bases: 5. Germline-derived CDR1 and CDR2 are MNHNY and SVGAGI (reference sequence).

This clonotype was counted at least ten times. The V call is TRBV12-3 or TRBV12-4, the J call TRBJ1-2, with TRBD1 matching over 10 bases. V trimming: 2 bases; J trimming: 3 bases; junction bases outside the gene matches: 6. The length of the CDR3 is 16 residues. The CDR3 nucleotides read TGTGCCAGCAGTTTAACCCGGGACAGGGGTGACTATGGCTACACCTTC. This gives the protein CASSLTRDRGDYGYTF.

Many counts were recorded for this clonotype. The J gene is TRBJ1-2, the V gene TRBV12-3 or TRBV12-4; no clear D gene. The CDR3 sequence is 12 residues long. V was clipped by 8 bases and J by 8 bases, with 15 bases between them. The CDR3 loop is CASSPAAGGYTF. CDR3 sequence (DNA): TGTGCCAGCTCCCCCGCGGCCGGAGGCTACACCTTC.

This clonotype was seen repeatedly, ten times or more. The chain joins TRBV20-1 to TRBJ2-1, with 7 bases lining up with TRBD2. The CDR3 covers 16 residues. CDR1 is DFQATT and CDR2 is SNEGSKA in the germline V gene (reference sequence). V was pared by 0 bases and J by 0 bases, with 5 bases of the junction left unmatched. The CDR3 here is CSARDPGRSSYNEQFF. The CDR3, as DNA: TGCAGTGCTAGAGATCCCGGGAGGAGCTCCTACAATGAGCAGTTCTTC.

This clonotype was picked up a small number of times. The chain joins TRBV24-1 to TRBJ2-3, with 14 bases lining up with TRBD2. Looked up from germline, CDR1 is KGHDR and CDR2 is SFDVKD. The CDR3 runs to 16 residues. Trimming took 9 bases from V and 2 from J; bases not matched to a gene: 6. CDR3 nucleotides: TGTGCCACCGCTAGGACTAGCGGGGGGATCACAGATACGCAGTATTTT. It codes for CATARTSGGITDTQYF.

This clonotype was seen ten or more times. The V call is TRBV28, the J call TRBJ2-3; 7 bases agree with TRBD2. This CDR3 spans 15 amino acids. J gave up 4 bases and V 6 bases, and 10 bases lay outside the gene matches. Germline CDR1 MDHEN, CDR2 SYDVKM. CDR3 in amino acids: CASSSTGGLADTQYF. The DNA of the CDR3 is TGTGCCAGCAGCTCTACGGGGGGTCTCGCAGATACGCAGTATTTT.

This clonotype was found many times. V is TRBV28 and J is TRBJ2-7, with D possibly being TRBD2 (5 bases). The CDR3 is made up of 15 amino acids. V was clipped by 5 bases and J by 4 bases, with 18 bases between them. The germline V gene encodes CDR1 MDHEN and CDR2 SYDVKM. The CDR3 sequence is CASSPWRNFDYEQYF. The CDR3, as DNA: TGTGCCAGCAGTCCATGGAGGAACTTCGATTACGAGCAGTACTTC.

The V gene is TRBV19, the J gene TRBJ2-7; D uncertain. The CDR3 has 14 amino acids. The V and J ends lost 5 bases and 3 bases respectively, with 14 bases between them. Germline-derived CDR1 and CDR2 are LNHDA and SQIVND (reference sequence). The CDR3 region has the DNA TGTGCCAGTAGTCCACTCCATGACTTCTACGAGCAGTACTTC. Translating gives CASSPLHDFYEQYF.

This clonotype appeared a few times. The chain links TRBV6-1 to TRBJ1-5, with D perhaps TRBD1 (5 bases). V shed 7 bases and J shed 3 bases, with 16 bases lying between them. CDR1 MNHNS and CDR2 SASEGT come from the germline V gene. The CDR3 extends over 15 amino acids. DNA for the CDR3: TGTGCCAGCACCCACCCCCAGGGCAACAATCAGCCCCAGCATTTT. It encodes CASTHPQGNNQPQHF.

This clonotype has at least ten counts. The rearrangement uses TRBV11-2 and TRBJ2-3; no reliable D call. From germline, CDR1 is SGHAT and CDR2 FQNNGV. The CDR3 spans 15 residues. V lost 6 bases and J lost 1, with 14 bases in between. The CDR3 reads CASSRSRVRTDTQYF. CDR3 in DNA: TGTGCCAGCAGTAGAAGCCGGGTCCGCACAGATACGCAGTATTTT.

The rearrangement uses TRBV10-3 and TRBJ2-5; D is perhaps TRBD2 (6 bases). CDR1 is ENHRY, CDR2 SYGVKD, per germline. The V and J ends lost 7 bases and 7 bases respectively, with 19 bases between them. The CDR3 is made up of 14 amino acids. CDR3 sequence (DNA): TGTGCCATCAAGAGTGGGGCCACCGGGGGGACCCAGTACTTC. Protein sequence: CAIKSGATGGTQYF.

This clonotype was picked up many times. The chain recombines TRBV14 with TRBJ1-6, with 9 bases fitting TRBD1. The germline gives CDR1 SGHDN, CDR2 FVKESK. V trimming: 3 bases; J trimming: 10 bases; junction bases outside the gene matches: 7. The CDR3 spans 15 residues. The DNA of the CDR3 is TGTGCCAGCAGCCAGTCCGGGACAGGGCGATCACCCCTCCACTTT. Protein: CASSQSGTGRSPLHF.

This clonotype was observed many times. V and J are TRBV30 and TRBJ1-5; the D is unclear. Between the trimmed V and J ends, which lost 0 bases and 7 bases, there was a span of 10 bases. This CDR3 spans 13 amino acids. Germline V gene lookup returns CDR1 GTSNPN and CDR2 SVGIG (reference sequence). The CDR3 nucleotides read TGTGCCTGGAGTGTATTACACGGCCAGCCCCAGCATTTT. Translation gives CAWSVLHGQPQHF.

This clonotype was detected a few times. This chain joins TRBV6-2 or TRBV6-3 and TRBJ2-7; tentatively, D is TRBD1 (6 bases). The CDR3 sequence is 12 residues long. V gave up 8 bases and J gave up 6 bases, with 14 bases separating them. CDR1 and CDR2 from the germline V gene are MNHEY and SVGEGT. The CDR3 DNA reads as TGTGCCAGCGGAGGACAGCCCCCCGAGCAGTACTTC. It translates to CASGGQPPEQYF.

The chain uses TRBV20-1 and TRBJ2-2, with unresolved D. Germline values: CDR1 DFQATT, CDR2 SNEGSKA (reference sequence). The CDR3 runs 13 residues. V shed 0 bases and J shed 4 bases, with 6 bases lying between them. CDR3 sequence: CSARDRITGELFF. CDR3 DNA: TGCAGTGCTAGAGATCGTATCACCGGGGAGCTGTTTTTT.

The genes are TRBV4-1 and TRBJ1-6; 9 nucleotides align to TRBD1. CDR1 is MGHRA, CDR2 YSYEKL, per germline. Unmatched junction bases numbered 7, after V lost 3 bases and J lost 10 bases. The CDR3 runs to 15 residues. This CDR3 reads CASSQKDRGGSPLHF. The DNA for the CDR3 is TGCGCCAGCAGCCAGAAGGACAGGGGAGGCTCACCCCTCCACTTT.

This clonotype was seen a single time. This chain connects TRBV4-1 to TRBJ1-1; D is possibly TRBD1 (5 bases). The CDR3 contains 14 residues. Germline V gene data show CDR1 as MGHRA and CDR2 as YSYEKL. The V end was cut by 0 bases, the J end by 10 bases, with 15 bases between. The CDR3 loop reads CASSQDGGTTRAFF. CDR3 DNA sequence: TGCGCCAGCAGCCAAGATGGGGGGACGACTAGAGCTTTCTTT.

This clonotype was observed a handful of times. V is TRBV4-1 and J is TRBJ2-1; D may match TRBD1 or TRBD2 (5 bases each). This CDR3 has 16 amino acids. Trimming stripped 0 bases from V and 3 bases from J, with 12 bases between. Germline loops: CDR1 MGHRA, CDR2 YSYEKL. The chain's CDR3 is CASSQDLGTVYNEQFF. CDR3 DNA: TGCGCCAGCAGCCAAGATTTAGGGACGGTCTACAATGAGCAGTTCTTC.